Listed below are T cell receptor beta chains from one sample, sequenced in a study of shared clonotypes between healthy human individuals. This table comes from immunoSEQ multiplex PCR, and its TCRdb copy is limited to in-frame clones, with some not included. The table records approximately 700,000 clones, 55% to 85% of them present only once. The specimen sequenced was memory CD4+ T cells sorted from blood. These TCRs come from a woman in her twenties or thirties in good health. Both conserved end residues are part of each CDR3.

TRBJ2-7 | TRBV18 | CASSPRGGQYEQYF
TRBJ2-5 | TRBV10-1 | CASSRGETQYF
TRBJ2-6 | TRBV29-1 | CSVESQGASPSSGANVLTF
TRBJ2-5 | TRBV19 | CASSIFTGGQETQYF
TRBJ1-2 | TRBV28 | CASSLFNPYGYTF
TRBJ1-5 | TRBV21-1 | CASSKCRCNQPQHF
TRBJ2-7 | TRBV19 | CASRPTTGTDHHEQYF
TRBJ1-1 | TRBV18 | CASSPDRARNTEAFF
TRBJ1-5 | TRBV2 | CASSSQGTDQPQHF
TRBJ1-5 | TRBV2 | CASSEQGNNQPQHF
TRBJ2-7 | TRBV7-2 | CASSLRGDIRRLGEQYF
TRBJ2-5 | TRBV10-3 | CAIKSRDTKETQYF
TRBJ2-3 | TRBV7-2 | CASSRGLAADTQYF
TRBJ2-5 | TRBV6-5 | CASSYSSGAVQTQYF
TRBJ2-1 | TRBV5-1 | CASRAGTGFYNEQFF
TRBJ2-1 | TRBV7-7 | CASSRGLAEYNEQFF
TRBJ2-1 | TRBV5-1 | CASSSYPHRLSSYNEQFF
TRBJ2-1 | TRBV7-9 | CASSLGPGSNEQFF
TRBJ2-7 | TRBV28 | CASGGQGNFYEQYF
TRBJ2-2 | TRBV29-1 | CSVGTGGSGGELFF
TRBJ2-1 | TRBV6-5 | CASRRSNEQFF
TRBJ2-3 | TRBV19 | CASSGGGAGTDTQYF
TRBJ1-4 | TRBV9 | CASSARGASNEKLFF
TRBJ2-7 | TRBV7-2 | CASSFASSYEQYF
TRBJ1-1 | TRBV11-2 | CASSFYGARFEAFF
TRBJ1-1 | TRBV5-4 | CASSSKDRVNTEAFF
TRBJ1-1 | TRBV18 | CASSPLRTGVVNTEAFF
TRBJ1-2 | TRBV7-9 | CASSHTTQGNYGYTF
TRBJ1-2 | TRBV6-6 | CASSFQGVGYTF
TRBJ1-1 | TRBV7-8 | CASSLSGGGTEAFF
TRBJ2-2 | TRBV19 | CASSPRTGVTGELFF
TRBJ2-7 | TRBV5-4 | CASSLGTSGSGAHEQYF
TRBJ2-7 | TRBV18 | CASSNRQGGTEGEQYF
TRBJ2-7 | TRBV6-1 | CASSEAFMGGSVYEQYF
TRBJ2-6 | TRBV28 | CASRPGINSGANVLTF
TRBJ2-1 | TRBV7-9 | CASSFGRGTYNEQFF
TRBJ2-1 | TRBV7-7 | CASSPRTGGSSYNEQFF
TRBJ1-1 | TRBV28 | CASNSRGTGKNEAFF
TRBJ1-5 | TRBV7-2 | CASSGAGGNQPQHF
TRBJ2-7 | TRBV28 | CASSSDTGRAASEQYF
TRBJ1-2 | TRBV25-1 | CASNPSRGQGKYGYTF
TRBJ2-7 | TRBV13 | CASSSYHLARSSYEQYF
TRBJ2-5 | TRBV7-2 | CASSYRLAGLQETQYF
TRBJ2-7 | TRBV9 | CASSVGLASSSYEQYF
TRBJ2-7 | TRBV28 | CASSLPNYEQYF
TRBJ2-5 | TRBV7-9 | CASSSLPGLAGEETQYF
TRBJ2-7 | TRBV7-9 | CASSLVVGQQYF
TRBJ1-1 | TRBV6-6 | CASSYQGGNTEAFF
TRBJ2-7 | TRBV28 | CASSLSGRSSYEQYF
TRBJ2-2 | TRBV7-9 | CASRYTGGSSGELFF